The source of this T cell receptor (beta chain) is a study of blood T cell repertoires in COVID-19. The CDR3 runs to 17 residues. Germline V gives CDR1 SGHDT, CDR2 YYEEEE. The junction had 9 bases not matched to a gene; V was cut back by 3 bases and J by 0 bases. TCRdb's copy holds only in-frame clones and misses some; the assay was immunoSEQ multiplex PCR. Of about 250,000 clones in the sample, roughly 87% were seen once. V gene TRBV5-6 combines with J gene TRBJ1-5; 7 nucleotides match TRBD1. The source is a man aged 18 to 35 with active or convalescent COVID-19. Sequenced sample: peripheral blood. The CDR3 DNA is TGTGCCAGCAGCTCAAGAGGGGGCAGGGGTAGCAATCAGCCCCAGCATTTT. Protein: CASSSRGGRGSNQPQHF. Full variable domain (outside the CDR3, taken from reference TRBV5-6 and TRBJ1-5): DAGVTQSPTHLIKTRGQQVTLRCSPKSGHDTVSWYQQALGQGPQFIFQYYEEEERQRGNFPDRFSGHQFPNYSSELNVNALLLGDSALYLCASSSRGGRGSNQPQHFGDGTRLSIL.